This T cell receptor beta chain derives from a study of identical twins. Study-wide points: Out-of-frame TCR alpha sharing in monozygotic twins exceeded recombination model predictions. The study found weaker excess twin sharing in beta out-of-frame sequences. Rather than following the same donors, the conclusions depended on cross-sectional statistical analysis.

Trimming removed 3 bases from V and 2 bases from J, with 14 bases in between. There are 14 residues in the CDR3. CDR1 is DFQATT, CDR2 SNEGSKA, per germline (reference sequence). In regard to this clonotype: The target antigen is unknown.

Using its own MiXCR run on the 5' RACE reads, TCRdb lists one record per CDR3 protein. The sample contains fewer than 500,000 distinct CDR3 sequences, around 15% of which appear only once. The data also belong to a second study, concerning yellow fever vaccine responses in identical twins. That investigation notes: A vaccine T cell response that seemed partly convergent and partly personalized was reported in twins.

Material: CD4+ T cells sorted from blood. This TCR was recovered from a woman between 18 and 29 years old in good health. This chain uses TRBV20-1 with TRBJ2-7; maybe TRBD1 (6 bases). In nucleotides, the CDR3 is TGCAGTGCTAGTCACAGGGATCTAACCTACGAGCAGTACTTC. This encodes CSASHRDLTYEQYF.